These 18 T cell receptor beta chains were all obtained from the same sample, sequenced in a study of preoperative IRX-2 immunotherapy in early breast cancer. Assay: immunoSEQ multiplex PCR; the TCRdb copy retains only in-frame clones and omits some. Among roughly 99,000 clones listed, 86% were seen once. Treatment denoted: preoperative locoregional IRX-2 cytokine immunotherapy. Material: tumor tissue, obtained after IRX-2 immunotherapy. The source is a human donor with breast cancer.

V usage is TRBV22-1 and J usage is TRBJ1-5; the listed D gene, TRBD1, was not tested against the DNA. TRBV22-1 is a known pseudogene. This CDR3 is 15 amino acids long. In nucleotides, the CDR3 is TGTGCCAGCAGTAGAAGGACAGGTAGCAATCAGCCCCAGCATTTT. Translated: CASSRRTGSNQPQHF.

J is TRBJ2-5 and V is TRBV18; 10 nucleotides match TRBD2. Trimming cost V 3 bases and J 5 bases; bases outside gene matches: 6. This CDR3 comprises 15 residues. CDR1 is KGHSH, CDR2 LQKENI, per germline. The CDR3 region has the DNA TGTGCCAGCTCACCGTCTAGCGGGAGCGAGGAGACCCAGTACTTC. Protein sequence: CASSPSSGSEETQYF.

V gene TRBV19 combines with J gene TRBJ2-3; possibly TRBD2 for D (5 bases). This CDR3 is 15 amino acids long. The V gene's germline CDR1 is LNHDA and CDR2 SQIVND (reference sequence). Trimming took off 9 bases at V and 2 bases at J, with 18 bases between the two ends. This CDR3 is CASRKGVAPTDTQYF. DNA of the CDR3: TGTGCCAGCCGAAAGGGAGTAGCCCCCACAGATACGCAGTATTTT. Full variable domain (rest looked up from reference TRBV19 and TRBJ2-3): DGGITQSPKYLFRKEGQNVTLSCEQNLNHDAMYWYRQDPGQGLRLIYYSQIVNDFQKGDIAEGYSVSREKKESFPLTVTSAQKNPTAFYLCASRKGVAPTDTQYFGPGTRLTVL.

This sequence joins TRBV7-1 and TRBJ2-5; TRBD2 agrees at 8 bases. TRBV7-1 carries the ORF label, with uncertain function. The CDR3 is 15 residues long. V gave up 4 bases and J gave up 5 bases; unmatched junction bases: 9. The CDR3 reads CASSLWRTGGETQYF. CDR3 in DNA: TGTGCCAGCAGCTTATGGCGGACGGGAGGGGAGACCCAGTACTTC.

V and J are TRBV5-1 and TRBJ2-3, with 7 bases that match TRBD2. Germline trimming cut 4 bases from V and 2 bases from J; bases unmatched to any gene: 4. CDR3 length: 14 residues. Germline loops: CDR1 SGHRS, CDR2 YFSETQ. The DNA of the CDR3 is TGCGCCAGCAGCAACGGGGGGTCCACAGATACGCAGTATTTT. Amino acids: CASSNGGSTDTQYF.

The chain has TRBV1 and TRBJ2-5; the table assigns TRBD2, which was not confirmed against the DNA. TRBV1 counts as a pseudogene. The length of the CDR3 is 18 residues. The CDR3 loop is CASSQDIGLAGGRETQYF. CDR3 DNA sequence: TGCGCCAGCAGCCAAGATATTGGACTAGCGGGGGGAAGAGAGACCCAGTACTTC.

The V and J genes are TRBV30 and TRBJ2-1; D remains ambiguous. Trimming took 8 bases from V and 2 from J, leaving 7 bases between them. The CDR3 spans 11 residues. Germline assignment: CDR1 GTSNPN and CDR2 SVGIG (reference sequence). Here the CDR3 DNA reads TGTGCCAGTACCCCCTACAATGAGCAGTTCTTC. Translation: CASTPYNEQFF.

This sequence joins TRBV30 and TRBJ2-1; TRBD2 might be the D (6 bases). Germline V lookup: CDR1 GTSNPN, CDR2 SVGIG (reference sequence). This CDR3 comprises 14 residues. Between the trimmed V and J ends, which lost 3 bases and 7 bases, there was a span of 16 bases. DNA for the CDR3: TGTGCCTGGAGGGCTAGCGTTATGGTAAATGAGCAGTTCTTC. It translates to CAWRASVMVNEQFF.

The chain employs TRBV11-3 and TRBJ1-6; 7 bases are a match to TRBD1. CDR1 SGHNT and CDR2 YENEEA come from the germline V gene. The CDR3 totals 15 residues. The J segment lost 10 bases and the V segment lost 5 bases, leaving 11 bases of the junction unmatched. The CDR3, as DNA: TGTGCCAGCAGCACCCAGACAGGGACAAACTCACCCCTCCACTTT. Encoded protein: CASSTQTGTNSPLHF.

V and J are TRBV28 and TRBJ1-5; D is undetermined. Trimming pared 8 bases from V and 3 bases from J, leaving 8 bases between. Germline V gene lookup returns CDR1 MDHEN and CDR2 SYDVKM. The CDR3 runs 12 residues. The CDR3 nucleotides read TGTGCCAGCGGTGGGATCAATCAGCCCCAGCATTTT. Residues: CASGGINQPQHF. Looking up the rest from reference TRBV28 and TRBJ1-5 gives the full variable domain: DVKVTQSSRYLVKRTGEKVFLECVQDMDHENMFWYRQDPGLGLRLIYFSYDVKMKEKGDIPEGYSVSREKKERFSLILESASTNQTSMYLCASGGINQPQHFGDGTRLSIL.

The chain is built from TRBV19 and TRBJ1-2, with TRBD1 matching 9 bases. In germline, CDR1 is LNHDA, CDR2 SQIVND (reference sequence). The CDR3 loop spans 16 amino acids. After removal of 6 bases from V and 2 bases from J, the junction contained 10 bases not matched to a gene. The CDR3 sequence is CASRDRRTGVNYGYTF. The DNA for the CDR3 is TGTGCCAGTAGAGACCGACGGACAGGGGTCAACTATGGCTACACCTTC.

For this clone: One junction end does not reproduce the germline sequence, and a read error may be involved. The chain recombines TRBV7-6 with TRBJ2-7, with 9 nucleotides matching TRBD2. There are 15 residues in the CDR3. CDR1 SGHVS and CDR2 FNYEAQ come from the germline V gene. DNA for the CDR3: TGTGCCAGTAGCTCCTTAGCGGGGGTGGCCTACGAGCAGTACTTC. Translating gives CASSSLAGVAYEQYF.

V and J are TRBV15 and TRBJ2-7; D is ambiguous. The CDR3 runs to 14 residues. V was clipped by 4 bases and J by 7 bases, with 17 bases between them. Germline loops: CDR1 LNHNV, CDR2 YYDKDF (reference sequence). CDR3 loop: CATSTPLLPKEQYF. Here the CDR3 DNA reads TGTGCCACCAGCACTCCTCTCTTACCTAAGGAGCAGTACTTC.

V usage is TRBV11-1 and J usage is TRBJ1-6, with no clear D. The CDR3 totals 15 residues. V lost 8 bases and J 8 bases, leaving 19 bases between the germline ends. Looked up from germline, CDR1 is SGHAT and CDR2 is FQDESV (reference sequence). The CDR3 loop is CASGSRAGGDSPLHF. The CDR3 region has the DNA TGTGCCAGCGGGTCGCGAGCCGGCGGCGATTCACCCCTCCACTTT.

V gene TRBV6-8 combines with J gene TRBJ1-2, with 8 bases aligning to TRBD1. CDR1 and CDR2 (germline): MNHGY, SAAAGT. The CDR3 runs to 14 residues. Trimming took 6 bases from V and 4 from J; bases not matched to a gene: 7. The CDR3 loop is CASRTTGVIYGYTF. The CDR3 DNA reads TGTGCCAGCAGAACGACAGGGGTGATCTATGGCTACACCTTC.

The rearrangement joins TRBV19 to TRBJ2-2, with TRBD1 identical over 10 bases. V dropped 4 bases and J dropped 4; count of bases not matched to a gene: 6. The CDR3 covers 16 residues. CDR1 is LNHDA, CDR2 SQIVND, per germline (reference sequence). The CDR3 DNA reads TGTGCCAGTAGTACTTACGGGACAGGGGTCACCGGGGAGCTGTTTTTT. Protein product: CASSTYGTGVTGELFF. Drawing the rest from reference TRBV19 and TRBJ2-2, the complete variable domain is DGGITQSPKYLFRKEGQNVTLSCEQNLNHDAMYWYRQDPGQGLRLIYYSQIVNDFQKGDIAEGYSVSREKKESFPLTVTSAQKNPTAFYLCASSTYGTGVTGELFFGEGSRLTVL.

The V call is TRBV28, the J call TRBJ1-5; 7 nucleotides line up with TRBD1. V dropped 6 bases and J dropped 2; count of bases not matched to a gene: 13. The CDR3 length is 17 residues. Germline loops: CDR1 MDHEN, CDR2 SYDVKM. The DNA of the CDR3 is TGTGCCAGCAGCCCCCTCCGGGCCAGGGGGGGCAATCAGCCCCAGCATTTT. Protein: CASSPLRARGGNQPQHF.

The chain is built from TRBV7-6 and TRBJ2-2, with 7 bases that match TRBD2. The CDR3 covers 16 residues. Germline-derived CDR1 and CDR2 are SGHVS and FNYEAQ. Trimming took 5 bases from V and 3 from J; bases not matched to a gene: 9. For the CDR3, the DNA is TGTGCCAGCAGCCGGGAGGCTAGCGGATACACCGGGGAGCTGTTTTTT. Translation gives CASSREASGYTGELFF.